A single T cell receptor beta chain is shown here with its context. The source of the sample is a study of blood T cell repertoires in COVID-19. The overall study: Acute and convalescent COVID-19 samples came from the United States, Italy and Spain. In each case, the material was cDNA or gDNA derived from T cells, B-cell-depleted T cells, or PBMCs.

Method: immunoSEQ multiplex PCR; TCRdb's copy keeps in-frame clones and lacks some. Seen here are some 180,000 clones, about four fifths observed once, and the top ten hold more than 10%. The V and J ends lost 2 bases and 3 bases, in that order; junction bases with no gene match: 5. Germline V CDR1 and CDR2: SGHTA, FQGTGA. The length of the CDR3 is 16 residues. Sequenced input: peripheral blood. The chain uses TRBV7-3 and TRBJ2-3, with 10 bases aligning to TRBD2. The clonotype was recovered from a woman aged 80 or older with COVID-19, enrolled during active disease. The CDR3 sequence: CASSLGSSGGTDTQYF. DNA for the CDR3: TGTGCCAGCAGCTTAGGGAGTAGCGGGGGGACAGATACGCAGTATTTT.